Shown below are 12 T cell receptor beta chains from a single sample sequenced in a study of graft-versus-host responses after intestinal transplantation. These receptors' targets are unknown. Repertoires were generated with immunoSEQ multiplex PCR, while TCRdb's copy carries only in-frame clones and drops some. Of more than 65,000 clones in the sample, roughly 91% are singletons; the top ten hold approximately 1.3%. Sequences were derived from unstimulated CD8+ T cells sorted from spleen or lymph node cells, sampled before intestinal transplant. All receptors derive from a human donor who received an intestinal transplant.

Concerning this clone itself: An end of the junction differs from the germline gene, which may be a read error. The chain has TRBV7-3 and TRBJ2-3, with 12 bases aligning to TRBD1. The CDR3 runs to 16 residues. In germline, CDR1 is SGHTA, CDR2 FQGTGA. Written as DNA, the CDR3 is TGTGCCAGCAGCCTAACGGGGACAGGGGGCTTTGATACGCAGTATTTT. Translation gives CASSLTGTGGFDTQYF.

Only one count was recorded for this clone. The chain recombines TRBV27 with TRBJ2-7; 7 bases map to TRBD1. Germline CDR1 reads MNHEY; CDR2 reads SMNVEV (reference sequence). The CDR3 spans 14 residues. V gave up 4 bases and J gave up 3 bases; unmatched junction bases: 6. Here the CDR3 reads CASSSGQNHYEQYF. CDR3 in DNA: TGTGCCAGCAGTTCGGGACAGAATCACTACGAGCAGTACTTC.

The rearrangement uses TRBV7-3 and TRBJ1-1; D is ambiguous. Germline V lookup: CDR1 SGHTA, CDR2 FQGTGA. The CDR3 spans 13 residues. V shed 1 base and J shed 1 base, with 4 bases lying between them. The CDR3 DNA sequence: TGTGCCAGCAGCTTAATCGGGAACACTGAAGCTTTCTTT. Its protein product is CASSLIGNTEAFF. Full variable domain (missing parts from reference TRBV7-3 and TRBJ1-1): GAGVSQTPSNKVTEKGKYVELRCDPISGHTALYWYRQSLGQGPEFLIYFQGTGAADDSGLPNDRFFAVRPEGSVSTLKIQRTERGDSAVYLCASSLIGNTEAFFGQGTRLTVV.

The V and J genes are TRBV5-6 and TRBJ2-3; D is undetermined. The CDR3 is made up of 14 amino acids. Trimming pared 4 bases from V and 8 bases from J, leaving 17 bases between. Per the germline V gene, CDR1 is SGHDT and CDR2 is YYEEEE. The CDR3 DNA follows: TGTGCCAGCAGCCTAAGAGTAGGCGCAGGTACGCAGTATTTT. Encoded protein: CASSLRVGAGTQYF. Based on the CDR3 plus reference TRBV5-6 and TRBJ2-3, the full variable domain is DAGVTQSPTHLIKTRGQQVTLRCSPKSGHDTVSWYQQALGQGPQFIFQYYEEEERQRGNFPDRFSGHQFPNYSSELNVNALLLGDSALYLCASSLRVGAGTQYFGPGTRLTVL.

The CDR3 spells CASSSGGGSYNSPLHF. The CDR3 region has the DNA TGTGCCAGCAGCTCGGGTGGGGGGTCCTATAATTCACCCCTCCACTTT. The chain uses TRBV7-9 and TRBJ1-6; TRBD1 is a possible D gene (5 bases). This CDR3 region has 16 residues. V was shortened by 4 bases and J by 1 base, with 11 bases between the two germline ends. The germline CDR1 and CDR2 sequences are SEHNR and FQNEAQ (reference sequence). Variable domain in full (rest from reference TRBV7-9 and TRBJ1-6): DTGVSQNPRHKITKRGQNVTFRCDPISEHNRLYWYRQTLGQGPEFLTYFQNEAQLEKSRLLSDRFSAERPKGSFSTLEIQRTEQGDSAMYLCASSSGGGSYNSPLHFGNGTRLTVT.

The chain has TRBV5-6 and TRBJ2-2; 7 bases map to TRBD1. The V segment lost 4 bases and the J segment 4 bases; nucleotides outside the gene matches: 7. The CDR3 is 15 amino acids. Per germline, CDR1 SGHDT and CDR2 YYEEEE. The CDR3 spells CASSPWDRFTGELFF. DNA for the CDR3: TGTGCCAGCAGCCCATGGGACAGATTCACCGGGGAGCTGTTTTTT.

CDR3 region: CASSAPTGTPNTGELFF. In DNA, the CDR3 is TGTGCCAGCAGCGCCCCCACCGGGACACCTAACACCGGGGAGCTGTTTTTT. V is TRBV9 and J is TRBJ2-2; TRBD1 is a possible D gene (6 bases). V was shortened by 3 bases and J by 2 bases, with 17 bases between the two germline ends. This CDR3 comprises 17 residues. From germline, CDR1 is SGDLS and CDR2 YYNGEE.

This clone was detected once. The gene calls are TRBV29-1 and TRBJ2-2; possible D gene TRBD2, 5 bases. The V gene lost 2 bases and the J gene lost 6 bases, with 7 bases spanning the gap. From germline, CDR1 is SQVTM and CDR2 ANQGSEA. CDR3 length: 12 residues. Here the CDR3 reads CSVEQEAGELFF. As DNA, the CDR3 is TGCAGCGTTGAACAGGAGGCCGGGGAGCTGTTTTTT.

This clone was counted between two and nine times. The J gene is TRBJ2-7, the V gene TRBV10-3; D might be TRBD1 (6 bases). The CDR3 runs to 14 residues. Germline assignment: CDR1 ENHRY and CDR2 SYGVKD. With 4 bases removed from V and 7 bases from J, the gap between germline ends came to 17 bases. The CDR3 nucleotides read TGTGCCATCAGTGGGTCGGGACATCCTTTTGAGCAGTACTTC. Its translation: CAISGSGHPFEQYF.

The chain has TRBV11-2 and TRBJ1-4, with TRBD1 matching over 8 bases. The CDR3 consists of 14 residues. Germline CDR1 reads SGHAT; CDR2 reads FQNNGV. Trimming cost V 3 bases and J 8 bases; bases outside gene matches: 5. In DNA form, the CDR3 reads TGTGCCAGCAGCTTGGGGACAGGAGGGGAAAAACTGTTTTTT. It is translated as CASSLGTGGEKLFF.

For the CDR3, the DNA is TGTGCCAGCGCACATTTAATGGCCCAGTACTTC. Translation: CASAHLMAQYF. This chain uses TRBV6-1 with TRBJ2-5; unclear D gene. V was shortened by 8 bases and J by 9 bases, with 13 bases between the two germline ends. CDR1 is MNHNS and CDR2 is SASEGT in the germline V gene. The CDR3 contains 11 residues.

The chain joins TRBV11-2 to TRBJ1-4; 8 bases match TRBD1. Per germline, CDR1 SGHAT and CDR2 FQNNGV. The CDR3 loop spans 15 amino acids. V lost 5 bases to trimming and J lost 3 bases; unmatched junction nucleotides: 5. The CDR3 DNA reads as TGTGCCAGCAGCGGGGGACAGGCCCCTAATGAAAAACTGTTTTTT. Its protein product is CASSGGQAPNEKLFF.